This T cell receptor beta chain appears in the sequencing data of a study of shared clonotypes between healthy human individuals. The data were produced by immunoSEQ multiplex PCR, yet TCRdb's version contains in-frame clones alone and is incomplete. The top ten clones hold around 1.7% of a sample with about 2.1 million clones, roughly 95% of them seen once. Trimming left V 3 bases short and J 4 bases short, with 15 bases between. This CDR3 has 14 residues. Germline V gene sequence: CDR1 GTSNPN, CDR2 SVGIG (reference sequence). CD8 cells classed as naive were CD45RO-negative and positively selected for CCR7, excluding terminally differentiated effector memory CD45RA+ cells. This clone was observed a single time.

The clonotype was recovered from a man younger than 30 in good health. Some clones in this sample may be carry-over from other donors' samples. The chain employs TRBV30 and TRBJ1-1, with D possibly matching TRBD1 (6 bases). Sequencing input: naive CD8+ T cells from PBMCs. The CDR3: CAWRPNTGPTEAFF. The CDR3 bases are TGTGCCTGGAGACCCAACACAGGGCCCACTGAAGCTTTCTTT.